A single sample gave rise to the 14 T cell receptor beta chains below, sequenced in a study of T cell responses to AZD1222 COVID-19 vaccine. Clones were sequenced by immunoSEQ multiplex PCR, and TCRdb holds only the in-frame ones, with some missing. The repertoire consists of roughly 150,000 clones, with approximately 90% occurring once and the leading ten covering 1% to 1.5%. Sequenced material: peripheral blood, taken 28 days after the second AZD1222 dose. The receptors were gathered from an adult who received the AZD1222 COVID-19 vaccine.

This chain links TRBV5-4 with TRBJ1-6; 9 bases agree with TRBD1. The ends lost 3 bases at V and 9 bases at J; junction bases unmatched: 4. Germline CDR1 and CDR2: SGHNT and YYREEE (reference sequence). This CDR3 has 14 residues. Here the CDR3 reads CASSSDRGGSPLHF. Written as DNA, the CDR3 is TGTGCCAGCAGCTCGGACAGGGGAGGTTCACCCCTCCACTTT.

The chain employs TRBV3-1 (or the pseudogene TRBV3-2) and TRBJ1-6, with 8 bases that match TRBD1. Per germline, CDR1 LGHDT and CDR2 YNNKEL (reference sequence). V shed 4 bases, J shed 11 bases, and the junction held 10 bases outside the gene matches. The CDR3 consists of 15 residues. The CDR3 nucleotides are TGTGCCAGCAGCCCGATACAGGGGGTCATAACACCCCTCCACTTT. Translated, it gives CASSPIQGVITPLHF.

The chain employs TRBV5-4 and TRBJ1-5, with TRBD1 matching 11 bases. CDR3 length equals 14 residues. V shed 3 bases, J shed 5 bases, and the junction held 1 base outside the gene matches. Germline CDR1 reads SGHNT; CDR2 reads YYREEE (reference sequence). The CDR3 reads CASSWTGGHQPQHF. CDR3 coding DNA: TGTGCCAGCAGCTGGACAGGGGGCCATCAGCCCCAGCATTTT.

The gene calls are TRBV6-2 or TRBV6-3 and TRBJ1-1; maybe TRBD1 (5 bases). The CDR3 runs to 15 residues. The V gene's germline CDR1 is MNHEY and CDR2 SVGEGT. The V gene lost 2 bases and the J gene lost 2 bases, with 12 bases spanning the gap. The CDR3 DNA follows: TGTGCCAGCAGTTACCCACGGGACGGCAACACTGAAGCTTTCTTT. This translates into CASSYPRDGNTEAFF.

CDR3 residues: CASSRDTLTGELFF. CDR3 DNA sequence: TGTGCCAGCTCACGGGACACCCTCACCGGGGAGCTGTTTTTT. This rearrangement joins TRBV18 to TRBJ2-2; possibly TRBD1 for D (6 bases). The CDR3 totals 14 residues. Trimming took 4 bases from V and 4 from J, leaving 10 bases between them. The germline V gene encodes CDR1 KGHSH and CDR2 LQKENI.

The rearrangement joins TRBV5-6 to TRBJ1-2; D is perhaps TRBD1 (5 bases). This CDR3 spans 14 amino acids. Germline CDR1 reads SGHDT; CDR2 reads YYEEEE. Trimming took 4 bases from V and 2 from J, leaving 12 bases between them. The CDR3: CASSRPDTNYGYTF. Here the CDR3 DNA reads TGTGCCAGCAGCAGGCCGGACACGAACTATGGCTACACCTTC.

This chain links TRBV5-4 with TRBJ2-6, with unresolved D. Germline values: CDR1 SGHNT, CDR2 YYREEE (reference sequence). CDR3 length equals 13 residues. V lost 2 bases, J lost 1 base, and 1 base lay in between. This chain's CDR3 is CASSFSGANVLTF. The CDR3 nucleotides read TGTGCCAGCAGCTTTTCTGGGGCCAACGTCCTGACTTTC.

The rearrangement links TRBV7-8 to TRBJ1-5; 7 nucleotides agree with TRBD1. Germline values: CDR1 SGHVS, CDR2 FQNEAQ. With V trimmed by 0 bases and J by 4 bases, 15 bases remained unmatched. The CDR3 sequence is 19 residues long. CDR3 residues: CASSLARRGRIAANQPQHF. The CDR3 DNA is TGTGCCAGCAGCTTAGCACGCAGGGGGAGGATTGCGGCTAATCAGCCCCAGCATTTT.

This chain links TRBV9 with TRBJ2-3; 7 nucleotides align to TRBD1. V was pared by 4 bases and J by 2 bases, with 10 bases of the junction left unmatched. This CDR3 has 16 amino acids. Germline V lookup: CDR1 SGDLS, CDR2 YYNGEE. The CDR3 coding sequence is TGTGCCAGCAGCCACTTCGGACAGGAGCCCACAGATACGCAGTATTTT. Its translation: CASSHFGQEPTDTQYF.

The sample holds many counts of this clone. The genes are TRBV7-2 and TRBJ2-7; tentatively, D is TRBD2 (8 bases). The CDR3 contains 14 residues. From germline, CDR1 is SGHTA and CDR2 FQGNSA. The V end was cut by 5 bases, the J end by 5 bases, with 16 bases between. CDR3 region: CASSMGLGGDEQYF. The CDR3 nucleotides read TGTGCCAGCAGCATGGGACTAGGGGGCGACGAGCAGTACTTC.

J is TRBJ1-2 and V is TRBV3-1 (or the pseudogene TRBV3-2); D not certain. Germline assignment: CDR1 LGHDT and CDR2 YNNKEL (reference sequence). The CDR3 runs 14 residues. Trimming pared 1 base from V and 7 bases from J, leaving 13 bases between. The CDR3 loop reads CASSQVEGAGGYTF. Here the CDR3 DNA reads TGTGCCAGCAGCCAAGTCGAGGGCGCGGGTGGCTACACCTTC.

The rearrangement joins TRBV5-1 to TRBJ1-6; D is uncertain. Germline CDR1 SGHRS, CDR2 YFSETQ. V lost 0 bases and J 9 bases, leaving 13 bases between the germline ends. The CDR3 extends over 15 amino acids. The CDR3 DNA reads as TGCGCCAGCAGCTTGGATACAGCACGGAGTTCACCCCTCCACTTT. It translates to CASSLDTARSSPLHF.

This chain joins TRBV2 and TRBJ2-3; tentative D call: TRBD2 (6 bases). The CDR3 sequence is 15 residues long. Germline CDR1 is SNHLY and CDR2 is FYNNEI. Trimming left V 7 bases short and J 1 base short, with 15 bases between. CDR3 residues: CASKARDWGTDTQYF. CDR3 in DNA: TGTGCCAGCAAAGCAAGGGACTGGGGCACAGATACGCAGTATTTT.

The rearrangement joins TRBV7-9 to TRBJ1-5; D not resolved. Germline CDR1 reads SEHNR; CDR2 reads FQNEAQ (reference sequence). The CDR3 totals 14 residues. Trimming cost V 2 bases and J 3 bases, with 8 bases left between them. The CDR3 bases are TGTGCCAGCAGCTTAATCGGCACCAATCAGCCCCAGCATTTT. Its translation: CASSLIGTNQPQHF.